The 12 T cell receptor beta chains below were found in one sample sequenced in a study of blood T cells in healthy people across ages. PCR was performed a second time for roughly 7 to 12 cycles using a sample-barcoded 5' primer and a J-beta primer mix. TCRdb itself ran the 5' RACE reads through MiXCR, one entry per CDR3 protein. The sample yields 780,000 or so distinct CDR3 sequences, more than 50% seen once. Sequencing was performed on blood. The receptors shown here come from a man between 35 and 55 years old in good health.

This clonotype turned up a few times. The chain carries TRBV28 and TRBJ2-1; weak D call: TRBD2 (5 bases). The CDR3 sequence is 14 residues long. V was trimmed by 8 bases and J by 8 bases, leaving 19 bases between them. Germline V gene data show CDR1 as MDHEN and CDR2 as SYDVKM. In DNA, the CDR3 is TGTGCCAGCCAGGTCCGGGGATTCCCCGATGAGCAGTTCTTC. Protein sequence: CASQVRGFPDEQFF.

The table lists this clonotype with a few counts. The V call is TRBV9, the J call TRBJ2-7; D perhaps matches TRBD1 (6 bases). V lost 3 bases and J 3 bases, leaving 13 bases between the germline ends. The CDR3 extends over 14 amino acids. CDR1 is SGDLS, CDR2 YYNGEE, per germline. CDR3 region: CASSEGGVGYEQYF. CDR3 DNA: TGTGCCAGCAGCGAAGGGGGAGTAGGCTACGAGCAGTACTTC.

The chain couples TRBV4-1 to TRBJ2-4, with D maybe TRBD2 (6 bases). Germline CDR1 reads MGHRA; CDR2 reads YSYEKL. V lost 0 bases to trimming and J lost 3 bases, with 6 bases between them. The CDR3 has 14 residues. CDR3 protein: CASSQEEGKNIQYF. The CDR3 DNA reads TGCGCCAGCAGCCAAGAGGAGGGCAAAAACATTCAGTACTTC.

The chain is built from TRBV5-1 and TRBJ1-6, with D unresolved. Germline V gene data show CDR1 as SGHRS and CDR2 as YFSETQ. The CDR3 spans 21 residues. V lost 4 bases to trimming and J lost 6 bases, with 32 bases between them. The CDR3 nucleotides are TGCGCCAGCAGCCCGGCTCCTCCCTCACCGTCGAGGGCGAGCACTAATTCACCCCTCCACTTT. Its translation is CASSPAPPSPSRASTNSPLHF.

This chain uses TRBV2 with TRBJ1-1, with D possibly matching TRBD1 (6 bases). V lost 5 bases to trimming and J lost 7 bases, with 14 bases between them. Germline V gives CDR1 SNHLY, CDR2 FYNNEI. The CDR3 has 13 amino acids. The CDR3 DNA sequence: TGTGCCAGCAGTAGGGGAACAGGGTTTGAAGCTTTCTTT. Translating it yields CASSRGTGFEAFF.

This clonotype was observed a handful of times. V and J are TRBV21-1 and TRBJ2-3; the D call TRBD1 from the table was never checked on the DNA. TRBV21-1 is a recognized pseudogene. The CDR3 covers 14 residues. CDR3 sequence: CASSTGQITDTQYF. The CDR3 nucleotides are TGTGCCAGCAGCACGGGACAAATCACAGATACGCAGTATTTT.

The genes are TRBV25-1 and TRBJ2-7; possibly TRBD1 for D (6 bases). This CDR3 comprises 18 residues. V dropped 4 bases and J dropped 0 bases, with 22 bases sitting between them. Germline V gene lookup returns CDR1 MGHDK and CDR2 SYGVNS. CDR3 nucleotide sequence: TGTGCCAGCAGTGTTGCGAGAGCGACAGGCCTAAGCTCCTACGAGCAGTACTTC. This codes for CASSVARATGLSSYEQYF.

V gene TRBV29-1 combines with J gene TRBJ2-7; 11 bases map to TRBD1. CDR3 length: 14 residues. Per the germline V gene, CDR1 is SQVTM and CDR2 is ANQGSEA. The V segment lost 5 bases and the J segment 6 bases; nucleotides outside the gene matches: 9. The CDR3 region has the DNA TGCAGCGTTCACCCCGGGACAGGGGGAGGCGAGCAGTACTTC. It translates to CSVHPGTGGGEQYF.

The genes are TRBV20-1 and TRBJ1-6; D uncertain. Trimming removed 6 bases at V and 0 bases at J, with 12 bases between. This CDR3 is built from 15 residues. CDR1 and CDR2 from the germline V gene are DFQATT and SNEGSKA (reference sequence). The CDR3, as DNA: TGCAGTGCAGAGGACCGTAGCTCCTATAATTCACCCCTCCACTTT. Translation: CSAEDRSSYNSPLHF.

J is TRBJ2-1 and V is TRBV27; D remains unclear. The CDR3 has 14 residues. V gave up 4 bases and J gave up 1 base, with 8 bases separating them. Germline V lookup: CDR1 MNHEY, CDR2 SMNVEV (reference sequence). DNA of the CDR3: TGTGCCAGCAGTTCTAGTTTATCCTACAATGAGCAGTTCTTC. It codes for CASSSSLSYNEQFF.

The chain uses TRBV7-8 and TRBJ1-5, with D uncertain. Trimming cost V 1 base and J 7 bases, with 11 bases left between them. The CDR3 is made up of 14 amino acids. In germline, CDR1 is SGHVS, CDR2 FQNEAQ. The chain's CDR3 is CASSLDEIVQPQHF. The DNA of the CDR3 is TGTGCCAGCAGCTTAGATGAAATTGTGCAGCCCCAGCATTTT.

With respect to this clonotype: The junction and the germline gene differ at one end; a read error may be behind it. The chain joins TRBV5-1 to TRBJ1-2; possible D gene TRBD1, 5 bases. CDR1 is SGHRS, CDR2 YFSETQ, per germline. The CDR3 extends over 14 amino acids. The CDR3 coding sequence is TGCGCCAGCAGCTTAGAAGGGGATCTTTATGGCCACACCTTC. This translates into CASSLEGDLYGHTF.